The 22 T cell receptor beta chains below were found in one sample sequenced in a study of cytomegalovirus exposure and HLA in healthy donors. Researchers ran the PCR with 60 Vbeta and 13 Jbeta primers. The data were produced by immunoSEQ multiplex PCR, yet TCRdb's version contains in-frame clones alone and is incomplete. The data hold about 84,000 clones, with around 78% observed a single time. The specimen was PBMCs. The receptor set was obtained from a male donor in good health and CMV-seropositive.

The chain has TRBV20-1 and TRBJ2-7; tentative D call: TRBD1 (5 bases). The CDR3 length is 11 residues. The V and J ends lost 1 base and 6 bases respectively, with 7 bases between them. Germline CDR1 is DFQATT and CDR2 is SNEGSKA (reference sequence). CDR3 nucleotides: TGCAGTGCTAGAGGGGGCCCCGAGCAGTACTTC. Its protein is CSARGGPEQYF.

This clone came up a few times. The chain recombines TRBV2 with TRBJ2-1, with a possible D match to TRBD1 (6 bases). The ends were cut back, 7 bases at V and 10 bases at J, with 17 bases in the middle. Germline V gene sequence: CDR1 SNHLY, CDR2 FYNNEI. This CDR3 is built from 13 residues. CDR3 in amino acids: CASNDQGTQEQFF. DNA for the CDR3: TGTGCCAGCAACGATCAGGGGACCCAGGAGCAGTTCTTC.

The J gene is TRBJ2-7, the V gene TRBV7-2; TRBD2 is a possible D gene (6 bases). The V and J ends lost 5 bases and 2 bases respectively, with 10 bases between them. CDR1 is SGHTA, CDR2 FQGNSA, per germline. This CDR3 is built from 13 residues. As DNA, the CDR3 is TGTGCCAGCAGCCGCACGGGGGCCTACGAGCAGTACTTC. It specifies CASSRTGAYEQYF.

The rearrangement links TRBV28 to TRBJ2-7, with 9 bases lining up with TRBD1. This CDR3 comprises 15 residues. V shed 4 bases and J 4 bases; nucleotides not matched to a gene: 8. Germline V gene sequence: CDR1 MDHEN, CDR2 SYDVKM. The CDR3 loop reads CASSSSGTGSYEQYF. For the CDR3, the DNA is TGTGCCAGCAGTTCCTCCGGGACAGGGAGTTACGAGCAGTACTTC. Full variable domain (missing parts from reference TRBV28 and TRBJ2-7): DVKVTQSSRYLVKRTGEKVFLECVQDMDHENMFWYRQDPGLGLRLIYFSYDVKMKEKGDIPEGYSVSREKKERFSLILESASTNQTSMYLCASSSSGTGSYEQYFGPGTRLTVT.

V gene TRBV28 combines with J gene TRBJ2-7; D call uncertain. Trimming cost V 6 bases and J 3 bases, with 9 bases left between them. The CDR3 length is 12 residues. Per the germline V gene, CDR1 is MDHEN and CDR2 is SYDVKM. The CDR3 reads CASSERGYEQYF. CDR3 bases: TGTGCCAGCAGCGAGAGAGGCTACGAGCAGTACTTC.

V and J are TRBV5-1 and TRBJ2-7; D is perhaps TRBD1 (5 bases). The germline CDR1 and CDR2 sequences are SGHRS and YFSETQ. The CDR3 sequence is 14 residues long. Between the trimmed V and J ends, which lost 0 bases and 5 bases, there was a span of 12 bases. The CDR3 DNA follows: TGCGCCAGCAGCTTGGCCGACCCAGGGAACGAGCAGTACTTC. Its translation: CASSLADPGNEQYF. Full variable domain (outside the CDR3, taken from reference TRBV5-1 and TRBJ2-7): KAGVTQTPRYLIKTRGQQVTLSCSPISGHRSVSWYQQTPGQGLQFLFEYFSETQRNKGNFPGRFSGRQFSNSRSEMNVSTLELGDSALYLCASSLADPGNEQYFGPGTRLTVT.

The chain carries TRBV5-6 and TRBJ2-3, with 8 bases matching TRBD2. The CDR3 loop spans 16 amino acids. With V trimmed by 4 bases and J by 1 base, 8 bases remained unmatched. CDR1 is SGHDT and CDR2 is YYEEEE in the germline V gene. CDR3 in amino acids: CASSLAGGSRTDTQYF. The CDR3 DNA sequence: TGTGCCAGCAGCCTGGCGGGGGGAAGTCGCACAGATACGCAGTATTTT.

This clone was seen a handful of times. The chain recombines TRBV6-5 with TRBJ2-7; no reliable D call. Trimming shortened V by 5 bases and J by 5 bases, and 13 bases separated the two germline ends. The CDR3 contains 13 residues. Looked up from germline, CDR1 is MNHEY and CDR2 is SVGAGI. In DNA form, the CDR3 reads TGTGCCAGCAGTAGTAGAGCCCTGAACGAGCAGTACTTC. The encoded protein is CASSSRALNEQYF.

This clone was seen a single time. This chain connects TRBV5-1 to TRBJ2-5; 13 bases fit TRBD2. Germline CDR1 is SGHRS and CDR2 is YFSETQ. There are 19 residues in the CDR3. V trimming: 0 bases; J trimming: 0 bases; junction bases outside the gene matches: 8. The CDR3 region is CASSLGLAGGGGYQETQYF. CDR3 DNA: TGCGCCAGCAGCTTGGGACTAGCGGGAGGAGGGGGGTACCAAGAGACCCAGTACTTC.

The V gene is TRBV10-3, the J gene TRBJ1-2; D is ambiguous. Germline CDR1 and CDR2: ENHRY and SYGVKD. The V end was cut by 2 bases, the J end by 2 bases, with 6 bases between. The length of the CDR3 is 13 residues. CDR3 coding DNA: TGTGCCATCAGTGAGGACGGGAACTATGGCTACACCTTC. This encodes CAISEDGNYGYTF.

This clone has just a few counts. The genes are TRBV5-6 and TRBJ2-3, with 9 bases matching TRBD2. Germline V lookup: CDR1 SGHDT, CDR2 YYEEEE. V shed 1 base and J 2 bases; nucleotides not matched to a gene: 5. The CDR3 has 16 residues. CDR3 coding DNA: TGTGCCAGCAGCTTGAGACTAGCGGAGCTCACAGATACGCAGTATTTT. Encoded protein: CASSLRLAELTDTQYF.

J is TRBJ2-7 and V is TRBV7-9; TRBD1 might be the D (6 bases). The CDR3 contains 15 residues. V lost 2 bases and J lost 2, with 13 bases in between. The germline V gene has CDR1 SEHNR and CDR2 FQNEAQ (reference sequence). CDR3 coding DNA: TGTGCCAGCAGCTTACTGGGGGCGCTCACCTACGAGCAGTACTTC. Protein product: CASSLLGALTYEQYF.

The CDR3 protein is CASSPPGQGDYGYTF. CDR3 sequence (DNA): TGTGCCAGCTCACCACCGGGACAGGGGGACTATGGCTACACCTTC. V gene TRBV18 combines with J gene TRBJ1-2, with TRBD1 matching 11 bases. The germline V gene has CDR1 KGHSH and CDR2 LQKENI. The ends lost 0 bases at V and 3 bases at J; junction bases unmatched: 0. The CDR3 loop spans 15 amino acids.

The chain has TRBV14 and TRBJ1-2, with 8 bases matching TRBD1. Looked up from germline, CDR1 is SGHDN and CDR2 is FVKESK. With 4 bases clipped from V and 4 bases from J, the junction kept 11 bases outside the gene matches. The CDR3 sequence is 16 residues long. The CDR3 region is CASSPPGTGRGYGYTF. The CDR3 DNA reads TGTGCCAGCAGCCCCCCGGGGACAGGTCGGGGCTATGGCTACACCTTC.

CDR3 nucleotides: TGTGCCAGCAACCGATTAAACAGGGCCAACTACGAGCAGTACTTC. Its translation is CASNRLNRANYEQYF. The V and J genes are TRBV7-9 and TRBJ2-7, with D maybe TRBD1 (6 bases). This CDR3 has 15 residues. Looked up from germline, CDR1 is SEHNR and CDR2 is FQNEAQ (reference sequence). The V end lost 7 bases, the J end lost 3 bases, and 19 bases lay between the germline ends.

This rearrangement joins TRBV5-8 to TRBJ2-7, with D possibly TRBD1 on 5 matching bases. This CDR3 is 19 amino acids long. Germline loops: CDR1 SGHTS, CDR2 YDEGEE. With 3 bases removed from V and 4 bases from J, the gap between germline ends came to 29 bases. The chain's CDR3 is CASSYPREPFLPDEYEQYF. The CDR3 coding sequence is TGTGCCAGCAGCTACCCCAGGGAACCCTTCCTCCCCGACGAATACGAGCAGTACTTC.

In its sample, this clone was seen a few times. The chain couples TRBV4-2 to TRBJ1-5, with D unclear. Germline V CDR1 and CDR2: LGHNA, YNFKEQ. Trimming took off 1 base at V and 15 bases at J, with 22 bases between the two ends. The CDR3 has 15 amino acids. The CDR3 DNA sequence: TGTGCCAGCAGCCAAGGAACCGGGAGCCCCGAGCTTTGGCATTTT. Translating gives CASSQGTGSPELWHF.

V usage is TRBV30 and J usage is TRBJ1-1; maybe TRBD1 (6 bases). From germline, CDR1 is GTSNPN and CDR2 SVGIG (reference sequence). Trimming pared 4 bases from V and 3 bases from J, leaving 9 bases between. The CDR3 consists of 12 residues. The CDR3 loop is CAWTTGHTEAFF. DNA for the CDR3: TGTGCCTGGACAACAGGGCACACTGAAGCTTTCTTT. The full variable domain, in which reference TRBV30 and TRBJ1-1 provide the parts outside the CDR3, is SQTIHQWPATLVQPVGSPLSLECTVEGTSNPNLYWYRQAAGRGLQLLFYSVGIGQISSEVPQNLSASRPQDRQFILSSKKLLLSDSGFYLCAWTTGHTEAFFGQGTRLTVV.

The rearrangement uses TRBV6-1 and TRBJ1-4; D is unclear. Per the germline V gene, CDR1 is MNHNS and CDR2 is SASEGT. The V and J ends lost 2 bases and 8 bases respectively, with 18 bases between them. CDR3 length equals 16 residues. The CDR3 DNA follows: TGTGCCAGCAGTGAACCCTCTATCCGGTCCTGGGAAAAACTGTTTTTT. Its protein is CASSEPSIRSWEKLFF.

The rearrangement joins TRBV27 to TRBJ2-7; 14 positions match TRBD2. Germline CDR1 MNHEY, CDR2 SMNVEV (reference sequence). V shed 4 bases, J shed 5 bases, and the junction held 1 base outside the gene matches. CDR3 size: 14 residues. The chain's CDR3 is CASSSGLAGDEQYF. The CDR3 nucleotides are TGTGCCAGCAGTTCGGGACTAGCGGGAGACGAGCAGTACTTC.

The chain links TRBV28 to TRBJ1-1; D not resolved. The V gene lost 7 bases and the J gene lost 4 bases, with 13 bases spanning the gap. Germline V gene lookup returns CDR1 MDHEN and CDR2 SYDVKM. The length of the CDR3 is 13 residues. DNA for the CDR3: TGTGCCAGCAAGAATGGAGGGTCCACTGAAGCTTTCTTT. It is translated as CASKNGGSTEAFF.

V is TRBV28 and J is TRBJ2-2, with TRBD2 identical over 12 bases. The CDR3 runs 17 residues. V dropped 4 bases and J dropped 4; count of bases not matched to a gene: 7. Germline assignment: CDR1 MDHEN and CDR2 SYDVKM. CDR3 in DNA: TGTGCCAGCAGTTATCGGACTAGCGGGATTATCACCGGGGAGCTGTTTTTT. It codes for CASSYRTSGIITGELFF.